Here is one T cell receptor (beta chain) with its context. What it binds is unknown. RNA, at about 0.45 to 1 ug, was reverse transcribed with random hexamers. Multiplex immunoSEQ PCR targeted 54 Vbeta and 13 Jbeta TCR beta segments. MiXCR was run by TCRdb on the immunoSEQ multiplex PCR reads, yielding one entry per CDR3 protein. The data show roughly 200,000 distinct CDR3 sequences, approximately 95% seen once. Germline V CDR1 and CDR2: SGHVS, FQNEAQ. Trimming removed 0 bases at V and 3 bases at J, with 9 bases between. The CDR3 extends over 14 amino acids. The data were taken from a study of CD8 T cells in Susac syndrome. The patients who served as multiple sclerosis controls were treatment-naive and had stable or active relapsing-remitting disease that fulfilled the revised McDonald criteria. TEMRA cells were FACS-enriched, and CD8+ and CD4+ T cells were isolated negatively. Whole-study results and caveats: TCR sequencing and HLA analysis covered a relatively small number of individuals.

The sequenced material came from CD8+ T cells from PBMCs. The chain recombines TRBV7-8 with TRBJ2-7; the D is unclear. This clonotype was obtained from a human donor with multiple sclerosis. CDR3: CASSLAEAVYEQYF. CDR3 DNA: TGTGCCAGCAGCTTAGCAGAGGCTGTCTACGAGCAGTACTTC. Based on the CDR3 plus reference TRBV7-8 and TRBJ2-7, the full variable domain is GAGVSQSPRYKVAKRGQDVALRCDPISGHVSLFWYQQALGQGPEFLTYFQNEAQLDKSGLPSDRFFAERPEGSVSTLKIQRTQQEDSAVYLCASSLAEAVYEQYFGPGTRLTVT.